This record looks at one TCR beta chain sequence and its context. V was clipped by 3 bases and J by 0 bases; unmatched bases: 4. Germline loops: CDR1 MGHDK, CDR2 SYGVNS. The CDR3 totals 16 residues. The study assigned cohorts using participant-reported clinical history. The data belong to a study of blood T cell repertoires in COVID-19. Overall study context: COVID-19 samples collected from the United States, Italy and Spain covered acute and convalescent phases.

Using immunoSEQ multiplex PCR, the repertoire was profiled, and TCRdb retains in-frame clones only, with some absent. This table has 200,000 to 300,000 clones, 75% to 90% appearing once. Source material: PBMCs or T cells enriched from blood (not recorded which). The rearrangement joins TRBV25-1 to TRBJ1-1; 10 bases fit TRBD1. The TCR comes from a woman aged 40 to 50 who had been exposed to COVID-19. The CDR3 region has the DNA TGTGCCAGCAGTGACTCCGGGACAGGGGTGAACACTGAAGCTTTCTTT. Translated, it gives CASSDSGTGVNTEAFF.